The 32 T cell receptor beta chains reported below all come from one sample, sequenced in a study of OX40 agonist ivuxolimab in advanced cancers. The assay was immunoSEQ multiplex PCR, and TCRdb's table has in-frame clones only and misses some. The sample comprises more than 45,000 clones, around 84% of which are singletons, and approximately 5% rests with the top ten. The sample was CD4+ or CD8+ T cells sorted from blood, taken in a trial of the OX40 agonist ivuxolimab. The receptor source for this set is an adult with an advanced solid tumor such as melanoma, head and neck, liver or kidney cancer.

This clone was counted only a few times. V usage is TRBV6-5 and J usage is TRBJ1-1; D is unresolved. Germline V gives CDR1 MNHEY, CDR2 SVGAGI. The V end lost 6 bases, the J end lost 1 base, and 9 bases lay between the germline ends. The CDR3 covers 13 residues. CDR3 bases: TGTGCCAGCAGGATTGCAGGGAACACTGAAGCTTTCTTT. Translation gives CASRIAGNTEAFF.

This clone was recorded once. The CDR3 loop reads CASSWGQSYEQYF. CDR3 in DNA: TGTGCCAGCAGCTGGGGACAGAGCTACGAGCAGTACTTC. This chain links TRBV2 with TRBJ2-7; the match to TRBD1 covers 7 bases. The V gene end was trimmed by 6 bases and the J gene end by 3 bases; junction bases not matched to a gene: 5. Germline CDR1 is SNHLY and CDR2 is FYNNEI. This CDR3 spans 13 amino acids.

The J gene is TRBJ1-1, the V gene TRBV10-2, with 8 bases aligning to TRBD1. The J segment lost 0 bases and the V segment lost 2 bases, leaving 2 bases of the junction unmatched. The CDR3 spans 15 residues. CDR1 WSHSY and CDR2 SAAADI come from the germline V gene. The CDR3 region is CASSEGQGVNTEAFF. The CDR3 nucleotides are TGCGCCAGCAGTGAGGGACAGGGCGTGAACACTGAAGCTTTCTTT.

Here the CDR3 reads CASSLGTGGEETQYF. CDR3 DNA sequence: TGTGCCAGCAGCTTAGGGACAGGGGGAGAAGAGACCCAGTACTTC. The V gene is TRBV11-3, the J gene TRBJ2-5; TRBD1 agrees at 10 bases. Germline CDR1 is SGHNT and CDR2 is YENEEA. This CDR3 comprises 15 residues. The J segment lost 3 bases and the V segment lost 1 base, leaving 2 bases of the junction unmatched.

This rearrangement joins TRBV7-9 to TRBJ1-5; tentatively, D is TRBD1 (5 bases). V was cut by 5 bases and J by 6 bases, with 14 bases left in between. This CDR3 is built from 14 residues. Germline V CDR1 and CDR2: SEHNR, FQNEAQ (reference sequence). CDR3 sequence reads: CASSAGGGGQPQHF. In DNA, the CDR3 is TGTGCCAGCAGCGCCGGAGGTGGGGGTCAGCCCCAGCATTTT.

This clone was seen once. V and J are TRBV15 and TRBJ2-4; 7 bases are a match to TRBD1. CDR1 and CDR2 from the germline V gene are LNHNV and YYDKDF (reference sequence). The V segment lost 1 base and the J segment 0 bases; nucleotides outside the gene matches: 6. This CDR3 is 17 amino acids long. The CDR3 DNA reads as TGTGCCACCAGCAGAGGCGGAAGGGGGCAAGCCAAAAACATTCAGTACTTC. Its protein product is CATSRGGRGQAKNIQYF.

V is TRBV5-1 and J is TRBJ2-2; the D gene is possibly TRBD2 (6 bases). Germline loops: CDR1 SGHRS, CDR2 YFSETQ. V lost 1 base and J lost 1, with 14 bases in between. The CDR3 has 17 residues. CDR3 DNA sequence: TGCGCCAGCAGCTTGCCCCGCGGGGACGGGAACACCGGGGAGCTGTTTTTT. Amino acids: CASSLPRGDGNTGELFF.

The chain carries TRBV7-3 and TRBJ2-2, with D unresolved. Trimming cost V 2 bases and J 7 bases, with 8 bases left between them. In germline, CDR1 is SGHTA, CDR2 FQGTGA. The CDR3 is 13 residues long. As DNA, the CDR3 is TGTGCCAGCAGCTTATTAGAAGGCGGGGAGCTGTTTTTT. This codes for CASSLLEGGELFF.

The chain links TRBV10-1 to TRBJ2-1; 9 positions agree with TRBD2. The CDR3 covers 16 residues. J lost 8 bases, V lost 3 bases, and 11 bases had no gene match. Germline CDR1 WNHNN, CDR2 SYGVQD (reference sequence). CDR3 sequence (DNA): TGCGCCAGCAGTGATTTGACTAGCGGCTATGATGATGAGCAGTTCTTC. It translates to CASSDLTSGYDDEQFF.

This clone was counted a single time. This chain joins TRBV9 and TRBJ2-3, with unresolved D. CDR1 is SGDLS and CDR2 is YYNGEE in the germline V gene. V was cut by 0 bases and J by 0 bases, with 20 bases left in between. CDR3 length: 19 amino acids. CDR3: CASSVATGLSSTSTDTQYF. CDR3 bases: TGTGCCAGCAGCGTAGCTACTGGCTTAAGCTCTACTAGCACAGATACGCAGTATTTT. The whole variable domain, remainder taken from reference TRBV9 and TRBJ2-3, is DSGVTQTPKHLITATGQRVTLRCSPRSGDLSVYWYQQSLDQGLQFLIQYYNGEERAKGNILERFSAQQFPDLHSELNLSSLELGDSALYFCASSVATGLSSTSTDTQYFGPGTRLTVL.

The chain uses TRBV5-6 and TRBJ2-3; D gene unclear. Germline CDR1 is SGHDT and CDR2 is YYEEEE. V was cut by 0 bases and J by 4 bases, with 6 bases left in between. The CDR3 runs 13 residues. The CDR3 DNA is TGTGCCAGCAGCTTGGGGCTAGCAGATACGCAGTATTTT. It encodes CASSLGLADTQYF.

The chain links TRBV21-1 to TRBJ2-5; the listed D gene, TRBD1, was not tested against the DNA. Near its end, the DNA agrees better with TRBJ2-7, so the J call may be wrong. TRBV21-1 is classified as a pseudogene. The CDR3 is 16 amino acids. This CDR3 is CASRGADQDVHYEQYF. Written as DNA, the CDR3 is TGTGCCAGCAGGGGGGCAGATCAAGACGTCCACTACGAGCAGTACTTC.

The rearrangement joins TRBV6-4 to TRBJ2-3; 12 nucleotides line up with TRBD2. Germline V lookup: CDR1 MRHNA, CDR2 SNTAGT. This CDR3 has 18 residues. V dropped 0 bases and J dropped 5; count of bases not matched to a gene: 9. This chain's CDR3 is CASSDSMASGRALDTQYF. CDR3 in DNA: TGTGCCAGCAGTGACTCGATGGCTAGCGGGAGGGCCTTAGATACGCAGTATTTT.

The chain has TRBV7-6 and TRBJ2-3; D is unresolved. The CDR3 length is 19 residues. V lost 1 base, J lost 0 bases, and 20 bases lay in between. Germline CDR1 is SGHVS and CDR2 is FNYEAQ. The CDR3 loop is CASSLDAMAAERSTDTQYF. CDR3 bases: TGTGCCAGCAGCTTAGATGCAATGGCGGCGGAGAGGAGCACAGATACGCAGTATTTT. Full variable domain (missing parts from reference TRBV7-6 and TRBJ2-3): GAGVSQSPRYKVTKRGQDVALRCDPISGHVSLYWYRQALGQGPEFLTYFNYEAQQDKSGLPNDRFSAERPEGSISTLTIQRTEQRDSAMYRCASSLDAMAAERSTDTQYFGPGTRLTVL.

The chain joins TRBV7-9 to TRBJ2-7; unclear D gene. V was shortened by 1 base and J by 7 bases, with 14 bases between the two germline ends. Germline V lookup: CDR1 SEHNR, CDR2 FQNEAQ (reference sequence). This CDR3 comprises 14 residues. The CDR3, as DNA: TGTGCCAGCAGCTTAGGTTTCGGTGGGGAAGAGCAGTACTTC. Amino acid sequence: CASSLGFGGEEQYF.

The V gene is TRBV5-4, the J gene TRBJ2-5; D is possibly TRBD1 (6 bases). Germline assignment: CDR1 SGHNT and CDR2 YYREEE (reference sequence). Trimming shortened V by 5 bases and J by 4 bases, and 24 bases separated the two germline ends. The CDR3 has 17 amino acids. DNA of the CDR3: TGTGCCAGCAGGTCTCGTAGGGGGTACGGAGGTATAGAGACCCAGTACTTC. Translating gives CASRSRRGYGGIETQYF. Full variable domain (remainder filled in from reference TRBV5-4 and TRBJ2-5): ETGVTQSPTHLIKTRGQQVTLRCSSQSGHNTVSWYQQALGQGPQFIFQYYREEENGRGNFPPRFSGLQFPNYSSELNVNALELDDSALYLCASRSRRGYGGIETQYFGPGTRLLVL.

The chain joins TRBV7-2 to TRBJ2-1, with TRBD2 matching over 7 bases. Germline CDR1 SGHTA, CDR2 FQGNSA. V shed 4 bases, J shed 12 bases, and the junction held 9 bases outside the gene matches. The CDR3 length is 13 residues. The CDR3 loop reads CASSSGAGSGQFF. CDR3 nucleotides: TGTGCCAGCAGCTCCGGAGCGGGAAGCGGGCAGTTCTTC.

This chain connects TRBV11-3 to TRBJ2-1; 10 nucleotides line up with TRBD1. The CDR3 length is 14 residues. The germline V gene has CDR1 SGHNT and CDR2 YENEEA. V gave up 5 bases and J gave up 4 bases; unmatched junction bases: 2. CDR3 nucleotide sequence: TGTGCCAGCAGCGAGGGACAGGGGTACAATGAGCAGTTCTTC. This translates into CASSEGQGYNEQFF. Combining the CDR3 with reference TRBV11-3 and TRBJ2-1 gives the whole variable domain EAGVVQSPRYKIIEKKQPVAFWCNPISGHNTLYWYLQNLGQGPELLIRYENEEAVDDSQLPKDRFSAERLKGVDSTLKIQPAELGDSAVYLCASSEGQGYNEQFFGPGTRLTVL.

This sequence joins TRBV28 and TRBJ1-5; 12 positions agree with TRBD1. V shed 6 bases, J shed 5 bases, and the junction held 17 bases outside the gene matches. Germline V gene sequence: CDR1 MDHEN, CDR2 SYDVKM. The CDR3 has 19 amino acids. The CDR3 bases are TGTGCCAGCAGCTCTTCGGCGGGGGGGACAGGGGGCTATGATCAGCCCCAGCATTTT. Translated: CASSSSAGGTGGYDQPQHF.

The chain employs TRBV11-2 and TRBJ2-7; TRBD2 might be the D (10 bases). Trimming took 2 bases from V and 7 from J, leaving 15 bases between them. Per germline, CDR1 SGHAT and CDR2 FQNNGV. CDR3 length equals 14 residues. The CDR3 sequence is CASSLTSGTGEQYF. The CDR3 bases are TGTGCCAGCAGCTTAACTAGCGGGACAGGGGAGCAGTACTTC.

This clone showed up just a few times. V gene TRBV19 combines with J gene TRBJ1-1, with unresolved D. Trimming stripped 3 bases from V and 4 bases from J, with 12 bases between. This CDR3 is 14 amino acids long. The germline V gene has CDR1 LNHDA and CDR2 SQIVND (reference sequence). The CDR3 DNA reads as TGTGCCAGTAGTATTGGTTCTCTGGGCACTGAAGCTTTCTTT. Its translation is CASSIGSLGTEAFF.

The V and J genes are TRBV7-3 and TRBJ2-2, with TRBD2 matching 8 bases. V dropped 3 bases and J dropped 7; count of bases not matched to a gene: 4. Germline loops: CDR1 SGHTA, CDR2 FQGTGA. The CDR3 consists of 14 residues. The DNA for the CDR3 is TGTGCCAGCAGCTTTAGCGGGACGGGCGGGGAGCTGTTTTTT. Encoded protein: CASSFSGTGGELFF.

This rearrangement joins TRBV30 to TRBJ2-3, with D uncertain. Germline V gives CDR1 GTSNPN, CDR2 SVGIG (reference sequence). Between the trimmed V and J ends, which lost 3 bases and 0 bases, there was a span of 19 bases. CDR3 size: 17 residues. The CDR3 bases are TGTGCCTGGAGGCAGACCGCGAGGCATACTAGCACAGATACGCAGTATTTT. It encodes CAWRQTARHTSTDTQYF.

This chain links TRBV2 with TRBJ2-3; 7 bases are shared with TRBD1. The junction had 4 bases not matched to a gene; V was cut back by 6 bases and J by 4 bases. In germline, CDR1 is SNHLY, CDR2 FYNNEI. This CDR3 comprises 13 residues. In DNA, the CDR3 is TGTGCCAGCAGCAGACAGGGCGCAGATACGCAGTATTTT. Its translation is CASSRQGADTQYF.

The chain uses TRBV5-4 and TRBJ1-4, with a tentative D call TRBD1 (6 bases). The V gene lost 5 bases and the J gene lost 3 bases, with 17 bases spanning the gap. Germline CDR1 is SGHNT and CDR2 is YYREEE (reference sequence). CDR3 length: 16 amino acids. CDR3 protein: CASRFLGGGSNEKLFF. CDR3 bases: TGTGCCAGCAGATTCCTCGGAGGGGGTTCTAATGAAAAACTGTTTTTT.

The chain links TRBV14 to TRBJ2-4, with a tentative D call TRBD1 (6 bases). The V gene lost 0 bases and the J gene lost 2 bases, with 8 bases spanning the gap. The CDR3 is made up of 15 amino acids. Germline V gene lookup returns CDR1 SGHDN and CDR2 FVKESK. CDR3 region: CASSQDQGTKNIQYF. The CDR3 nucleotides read TGTGCCAGCAGCCAAGATCAGGGGACCAAAAACATTCAGTACTTC. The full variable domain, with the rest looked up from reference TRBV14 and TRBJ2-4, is EAGVTQFPSHSVIEKGQTVTLRCDPISGHDNLYWYRRVMGKEIKFLLHFVKESKQDESGMPNNRFLAERTGGTYSTLKVQPAELEDSGVYFCASSQDQGTKNIQYFGAGTRLSVL.

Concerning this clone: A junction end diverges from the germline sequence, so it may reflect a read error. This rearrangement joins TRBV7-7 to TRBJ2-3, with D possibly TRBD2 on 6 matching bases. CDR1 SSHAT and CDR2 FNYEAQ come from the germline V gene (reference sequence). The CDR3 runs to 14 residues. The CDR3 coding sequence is TGTGCTAGCAGCTTCGGGGGTACTGGCGATACGCAGTATTTT. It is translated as CASSFGGTGDTQYF.

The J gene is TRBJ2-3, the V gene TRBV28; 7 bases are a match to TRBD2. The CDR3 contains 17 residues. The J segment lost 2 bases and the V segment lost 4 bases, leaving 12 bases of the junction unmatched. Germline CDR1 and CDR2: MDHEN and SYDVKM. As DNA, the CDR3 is TGTGCCAGCAGTTCAAAGATACTAGCGCTTAACACAGATACGCAGTATTTT. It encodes CASSSKILALNTDTQYF.

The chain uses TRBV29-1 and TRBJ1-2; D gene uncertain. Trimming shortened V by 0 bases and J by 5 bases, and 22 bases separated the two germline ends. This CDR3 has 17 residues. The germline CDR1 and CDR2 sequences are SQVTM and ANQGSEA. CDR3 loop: CSVEDRGVEGVRYGYTF. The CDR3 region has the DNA TGCAGCGTTGAAGATCGAGGTGTGGAAGGCGTCCGATATGGCTACACCTTC.

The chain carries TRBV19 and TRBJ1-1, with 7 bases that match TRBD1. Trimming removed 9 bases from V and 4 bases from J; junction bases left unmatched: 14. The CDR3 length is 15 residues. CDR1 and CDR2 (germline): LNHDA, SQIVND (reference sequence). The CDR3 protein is CASRDSGLSGTEAFF. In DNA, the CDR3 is TGTGCCAGCCGGGACAGTGGCCTCTCGGGCACTGAAGCTTTCTTT.

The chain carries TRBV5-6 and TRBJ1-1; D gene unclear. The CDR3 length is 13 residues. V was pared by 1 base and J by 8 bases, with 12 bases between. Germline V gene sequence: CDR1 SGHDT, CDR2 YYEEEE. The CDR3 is CASSLWWGTEAFF. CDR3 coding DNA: TGTGCCAGCAGCTTGTGGTGGGGAACAGAAGCTTTCTTT.

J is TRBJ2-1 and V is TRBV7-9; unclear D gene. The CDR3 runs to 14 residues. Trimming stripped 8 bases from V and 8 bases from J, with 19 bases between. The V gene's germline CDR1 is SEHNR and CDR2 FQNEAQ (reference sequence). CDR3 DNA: TGTGCCAGCTCAGACGCGTTCTCTGGGGATGAGCAGTTCTTC. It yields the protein CASSDAFSGDEQFF.